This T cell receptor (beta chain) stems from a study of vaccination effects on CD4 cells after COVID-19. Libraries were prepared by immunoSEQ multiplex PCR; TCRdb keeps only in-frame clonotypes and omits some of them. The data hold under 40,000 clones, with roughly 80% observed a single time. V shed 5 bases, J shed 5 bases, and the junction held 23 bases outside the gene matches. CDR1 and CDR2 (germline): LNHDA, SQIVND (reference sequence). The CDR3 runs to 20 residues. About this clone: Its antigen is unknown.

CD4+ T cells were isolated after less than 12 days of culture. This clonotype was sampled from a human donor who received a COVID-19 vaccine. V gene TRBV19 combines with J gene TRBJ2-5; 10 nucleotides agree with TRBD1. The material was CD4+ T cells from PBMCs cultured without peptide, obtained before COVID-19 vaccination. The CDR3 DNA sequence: TGTGCCAGTAGTCCTGCCTTGTTTTCCGGGACAGGGGATCCCAGGGAGACCCAGTACTTC. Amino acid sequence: CASSPALFSGTGDPRETQYF.